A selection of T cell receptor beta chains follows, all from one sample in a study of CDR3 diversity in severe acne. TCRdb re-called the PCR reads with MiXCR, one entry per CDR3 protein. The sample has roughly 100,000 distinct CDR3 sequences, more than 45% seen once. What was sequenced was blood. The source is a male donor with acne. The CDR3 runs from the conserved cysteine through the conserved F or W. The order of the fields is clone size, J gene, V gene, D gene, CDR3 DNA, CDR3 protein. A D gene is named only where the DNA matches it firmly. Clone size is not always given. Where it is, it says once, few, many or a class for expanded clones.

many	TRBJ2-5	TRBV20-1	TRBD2	TGCAGTGCTACCATAGCGGGATATGGGGAGACCCAGTACTTC	CSATIAGYGETQYF
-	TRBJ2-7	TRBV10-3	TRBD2	TGTGCCATCAGGGGGACTAGCAGTTACGAGCAGTACTTC	CAIRGTSSYEQYF
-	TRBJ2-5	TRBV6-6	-	TGTGCCAGCAGTTCCGGGGGGCTCACGGAGACCCAGTACTTC	CASSSGGLTETQYF
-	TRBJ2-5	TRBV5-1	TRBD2	TGTGCCAGCAGCTTAGCGACTAGCGGTTGGGAGACCCAGTACTTC	CASSLATSGWETQYF
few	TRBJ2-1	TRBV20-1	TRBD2	TGCAGTGCCTCTGGTAGCGGGAGGGCTGGGTACAATGAGCAGTTCTTC	CSASGSGRAGYNEQFF
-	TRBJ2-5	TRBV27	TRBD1	TGTGCCAGCAGTTATTCAAGGACAGGGGGCGGGGAGACCCAGTACTTC	CASSYSRTGGGETQYF
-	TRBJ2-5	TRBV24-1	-	TGTGCCCCCGGACCAGCTCTACATGGAGAGACCCAGTACTTC	CAPGPALHGETQYF
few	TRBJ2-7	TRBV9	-	TGTGCCAGCAGCCCACACAACCAGCAGTACTTC	CASSPHNQQYF
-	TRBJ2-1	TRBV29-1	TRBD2	TGCAGCGTTGAGGGACTAGCGGGAGGAGGTAACAATGAGCAGTTCTTC	CSVEGLAGGGNNEQFF
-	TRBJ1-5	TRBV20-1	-	TGCAGTGCTACGCCCTTTGAGGCATTCGATCAGCCCCAGCATTTT	CSATPFEAFDQPQHF
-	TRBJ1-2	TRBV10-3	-	TGTGCCATCAGTGTGGGGCTTACTAACTATGGCTACACCTTC	CAISVGLTNYGYTF
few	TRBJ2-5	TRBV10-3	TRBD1	TGTGCCATCAGTGAGTCTGGACAGGGGACGTATGGAGAGACCCAGTACTTC	CAISESGQGTYGETQYF
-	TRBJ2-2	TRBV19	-	TGTGCCAGTAGAGCCGGGACCCTAGCCGGGGAGCTGTTTTTT	CASRAGTLAGELFF
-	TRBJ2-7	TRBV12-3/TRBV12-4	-	TGTGCCAGCAGTTCGGACAACTCCTACGAGCAGTACTTC	CASSSDNSYEQYF
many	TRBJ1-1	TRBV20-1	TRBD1	TGCAGTGCAAGGACAGGTACGAACACTGAAGCTTTCTTT	CSARTGTNTEAFF
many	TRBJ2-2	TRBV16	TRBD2	TGTGCCAGCAGCCAATCTAGGACTAGCGTGACCGGGGAGCTGTTTTTT	CASSQSRTSVTGELFF
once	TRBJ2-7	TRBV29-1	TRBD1	TGCAGCGTTGGGAGTATAACAGGGGGGTACGAGCAGTACTTC	CSVGSITGGYEQYF
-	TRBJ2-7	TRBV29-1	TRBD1	TGCAGCGTAAATCGGGACAGTTTCTACGAGCAGTACTTC	CSVNRDSFYEQYF
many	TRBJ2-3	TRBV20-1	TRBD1	TGCAGTGCTACCGGGACAGGGCTCCCAGATACGCAGTATTTT	CSATGTGLPDTQYF
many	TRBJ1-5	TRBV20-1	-	TGCAGTGCTATGGAGGTTAGCAATCAGCCCCAGCATTTT	CSAMEVSNQPQHF
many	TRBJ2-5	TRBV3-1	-	TGTGCCAGCAGCCCGCAGCCATACGGAGAAGAGACCCAGTACTTC	CASSPQPYGEETQYF
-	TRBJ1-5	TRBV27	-	TGTGCCAGCAGTTTGTTAGCAGGGCAGCCCCAGCATTTT	CASSLLAGQPQHF
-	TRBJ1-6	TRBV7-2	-	TGTGCCACCATTGACCGGGCCACCTATAATTCACCCCTCCACTTT	CATIDRATYNSPLHF
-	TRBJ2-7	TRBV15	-	TGTGCCACCAGCTCCTCTGCGCCAGAGCAGTACTTT	CATSSSAPEQYF
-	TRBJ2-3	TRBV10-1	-	TGCGCCAGCAGCGGACATCTCTCAAGCACAGATACGCAGTATTTT	CASSGHLSSTDTQYF
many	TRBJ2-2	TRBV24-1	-	TGTGCCACCAGTGATTTGCAGGGGAACACCGGGGAGCTGTTTTTT	CATSDLQGNTGELFF
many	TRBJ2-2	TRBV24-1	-	TGTGCCACCAGTAGTCTAACCGGGGAGCTGTTTTTT	CATSSLTGELFF
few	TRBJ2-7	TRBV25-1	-	TGTGCCATCTCATGGGGGGACGACTACGAGCAGTACTTC	CAISWGDDYEQYF
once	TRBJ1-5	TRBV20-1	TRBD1	TGCAGTGAGACGGGACAGGGCCCCAATCAGCCCCAGCATTTT	CSETGQGPNQPQHF